The present TCR beta chain was sequenced within a study of neurological immune-mediated disorders. This clonotype was picked up many times. Each CDR3 protein is one row after TCRdb ran MiXCR on the 5' RACE reads. The table lists fewer than 65,000 distinct CDR3 sequences, about 9.3% of them singletons. The germline V gene encodes CDR1 SNHLY and CDR2 FYNNEI. The V gene end was trimmed by 4 bases and the J gene end by 8 bases; junction bases not matched to a gene: 11. The CDR3 is 15 amino acids. The clonotype originates from a man aged 65-85 years with HTLV-1-associated myelopathy (HAM/TSP). The J gene is TRBJ2-1, the V gene TRBV2; 7 bases map to TRBD2. Material for sequencing was PBMCs. Here the CDR3 DNA reads TGTGCCAGCAGTGTACAAGGACTAGACCTTCATGAGCAGTTCTTC. It yields the protein CASSVQGLDLHEQFF.